This T cell receptor beta chain was captured by sequencing in a study of cytomegalovirus exposure and HLA in healthy donors. Findings and caveats of the study: Across donors, sequencing depth was assumed by presence/absence analyses to be roughly uniform. An apparent linkage of common viral pathogens to several of the most significant clusters emerged in a later analysis.

This PCR relied on a set of 60 Vbeta primers and 13 Jbeta primers. Original data processing: About 11 million of 80 million or so unique TCR beta chains were shared, per a later count. Clones were read by immunoSEQ multiplex PCR, and TCRdb kept only the in-frame ones, dropping some. V and J calls plus clone size are reproduced from that table; the DNA served to infer D and trimming. The sample includes about 190,000 clones, about 81% of them seen just once. The CDR3 extends over 11 amino acids. CDR1 and CDR2 from the germline V gene are DFQATT and SNEGSKA (reference sequence). Trimming removed 4 bases at V and 7 bases at J, with 10 bases between. This clone was observed a handful of times. As yet, its antigen is unknown.

The origin of this receptor is a woman in her late teens or twenties in good health and CMV-seronegative. The sample comprised PBMCs. V is TRBV20-1 and J is TRBJ1-2; D not certain. Written as DNA, the CDR3 is TGCAGTGCTATAAGAGGGAGTGGCTACACCTTC. This codes for CSAIRGSGYTF.